The rows below give T cell receptor beta chains drawn from one sample of a study of human T cells and chemical hapten exposure. TCRdb itself ran the RACE reads through MiXCR, one entry per CDR3 protein. The sample holds 300,000 to 450,000 distinct CDR3 sequences, around 5.5% seen once. The specimen comprised whole blood, sampled in connection with sensitization to the hapten diphenylcyclopropenone (DPC). These receptors all stem from a woman between 50 and 59 years old with alopecia areata. Some clones in this sample may be carry-over from other donors' samples. The CDR3 runs from the conserved cysteine through the conserved F or W. The order of the fields is D gene, clone size, J gene, V gene, CDR3 protein, CDR3 DNA. The D gene is left open where the match is weak. Some rows have no size entry. The others give once, few or many, or a class for an expanded clone.

TRBD1 many TRBJ1-1 TRBV6-5 CASSHRTGVGVNTEAFF TGTGCCAGCAGTCACCGGACAGGAGTGGGGGTGAACACTGAAGCTTTCTTT
- many TRBJ2-5 TRBV12-3/TRBV12-4 CASRVSGQETQYF TGTGCCAGCAGGGTCTCAGGCCAAGAGACCCAGTACTTC
- - TRBJ1-1 TRBV13 CASSPTPGVTEAFF TGTGCCAGCAGCCCTACGCCAGGGGTAACTGAAGCTTTCTTT
- - TRBJ2-3 TRBV28 CASSPQGSTADTQYF TGTGCCAGCAGTCCACAGGGCAGTACGGCAGATACGCAGTATTTT
- many TRBJ2-4 TRBV20-1 CSARGRGAKNIQYF TGCAGTGCTAGAGGGCGAGGAGCCAAAAACATTCAGTACTTC
- many TRBJ2-5 TRBV12-3/TRBV12-4 CATARAVVRGQETQYF TGTGCCACGGCGAGGGCGGTGGTCAGGGGACAAGAGACCCAGTACTTC
- few TRBJ1-6 TRBV6-1 CASSEARASPLHF TGTGCCAGCAGTGAAGCGCGAGCTTCACCCCTCCACTTT
- - TRBJ2-1 TRBV9 CASSPSVGNEQFF TGTGCCAGCAGCCCCAGTGTTGGCAATGAGCAGTTCTTC
- - TRBJ2-7 TRBV2 CASSEAASSYEQYF TGTGCCAGCAGTGAAGCGGCAAGCTCCTACGAGCAGTACTTC
- many TRBJ2-7 TRBV11-2 CASSFPSDGYEQYF TGTGCCAGCAGCTTTCCCTCGGACGGGTACGAGCAGTACTTC
TRBD1 many TRBJ2-7 TRBV6-2/TRBV6-3 CASSYGQGFGYEQYF TGTGCCAGCAGTTACGGACAGGGTTTCGGCTACGAGCAGTACTTC
- - TRBJ2-7 TRBV20-1 CSARDPVSSSYEQYF TGCAGTGCTAGAGATCCCGTCTCTAGCTCCTACGAGCAGTACTTC
- many TRBJ1-1 TRBV3-1 CASSQFMNTEAFF TGTGCCAGCAGCCAATTTATGAACACTGAAGCTTTCTTT
- many TRBJ2-3 TRBV12-3/TRBV12-4 CASSSTGPDTQYF TGTGCCAGCAGTTCCACAGGGCCCGATACGCAGTATTTT
- few TRBJ2-1 TRBV20-1 CSALGDSYNEQFF TGCAGTGCGCTTGGGGACTCGTACAATGAGCAGTTCTTC
TRBD2 many TRBJ2-3 TRBV14 CASSQVAGGVTDTQYF TGTGCCAGCAGCCAAGTCGCGGGAGGGGTCACAGATACGCAGTATTTT
- few TRBJ2-2 TRBV24-1 CATSDWGHTGELFF TGTGCCACCAGTGATTGGGGCCACACCGGGGAGCTGTTTTTT
- many TRBJ2-3 TRBV7-8 CASSLAAGGDTQYF TGTGCCAGCAGCTTAGCCGCCGGGGGAGATACGCAGTATTTT
- few TRBJ2-6 TRBV10-2 CASSFTEAGLSTGANVLTF TGCGCCAGCAGCTTCACTGAGGCAGGGCTATCTACTGGGGCCAACGTCCTGACTTTC
- few TRBJ1-1 TRBV18 CASSRDSPMNTEAFF TGTGCCAGCTCAAGAGACAGCCCTATGAACACTGAAGCTTTCTTT
- many TRBJ2-7 TRBV20-1 CSARDLGGSSYEQYF TGCAGTGCTAGAGATCTAGGGGGAAGCTCCTACGAGCAGTACTTC
- few TRBJ1-1 TRBV29-1 CSVDDFPEAFF TGCAGCGTAGACGACTTCCCTGAAGCTTTCTTT
- many TRBJ1-2 TRBV29-1 CSVEDDRYGYTF TGCAGCGTTGAAGATGACAGATATGGCTACACCTTC
- - TRBJ2-1 TRBV14 CASSQEEGRGYNEQFF TGTGCCAGCAGCCAAGAGGAAGGGAGGGGGTACAATGAGCAGTTCTTC